This T cell receptor (beta chain) was obtained from a study of T-cell reconstitution after alpha-beta-depleted transplantation in children (dated by TCRdb to 2016 to 2018). About the full investigation: T-cell immune reconstitution after TCRalphabeta/CD19-depleted allogeneic hematopoietic cell transplantation in children was quantitatively tracked in the study by means of TCR repertoire profiling.

Reading the label with the study, this specimen's treatment or condition is: allogeneic hematopoietic cell transplantation with graft depleted of TCRalphabeta T cells and CD19 B cells. The transplant recipients were children given TCRalphabeta/CD19-depleted allogeneic hematopoietic cell grafts. The CDR3, cysteine through phenylalanine, is 13 amino acids long. Kept here is only the CDR3 DNA, which spans 39 bases and is read in frame from base 1. The germline V gene sets CDR1 to SNHLY and CDR2 to FYNNEI. A distance of 17 bases separates the germline ends of V and J, which lose 10 bases and 6 bases respectively. Only a few counts were recorded for this clonotype. Its antigen specificity is not known. No much larger clonotype is one base removed from it; base qualities were not supplied. Paper-wide results and their limitations: Over subsequent months, a decline in hyperexpanded clone frequencies was noted, and after one year, T-cell counts and TCRbeta diversity were mostly ascribed to newly produced T cells. The apparently early alphabetaT-cell count recovery about two months after transplant was reportedly dependent on only several hundred rapidly expanded clones derived from non-depleted graft cells. In some patients, the high TCRbeta diversity seen at day 60 was put down to recipient T cells and intrathymic progenitors that had survived conditioning.

Library construction relied on PCR. The sequencer listed for this sample is Illumina HiSeq 2500. TCR libraries were prepared with molecular barcoding, using unique molecular identifiers to normalize TCRbeta repertoire quantification. The public reads were reprocessed in TCRdb via fastp at Q25 and MiXCR, keeping in-frame beta chains. All rows with the same CDR3 protein become a single entry with the most common DNA and genes. This sample is represented by around 60,000 distinct CDR3 sequences; 44% of them were singletons. Less than 98% of the sample is in the top ten clones. The rearranged chain carries TRBV2 and TRBJ2-3; 7 matching bases give a weak D call of TRBD2. This receptor was taken from a male patient younger than 18 who had a stem cell transplant for acute lymphoblastic leukemia, so the T cells may come from the graft donor. This specimen was PBMCs, mostly from graft donor cells, taken 360 days after TCRalphabeta/CD19-depleted stem cell transplant. The nucleotide sequence is given as TGTGCCACTAAGGGGGGGGCCCAGGATACGCAGTATTTT. Translated, this gives CATKGGAQDTQYF.